This TCR beta chain was sequenced during a study of graft-versus-host responses after intestinal transplantation. Study information: Anti-thymocyte globulin served as induction for all recipients, who then took tacrolimus and steroids for approximately three years. Findings of the study overall: GvH clones appeared in recipient marrow, some first in ileum or blood. High graft-versus-host to host-versus-graft T cell clonal ratios marked allografts of patients with graft-donor macrochimerism. Peak GvH clone levels in circulation were associated with early post-transplant HvG declines.

A remark on this clone: The antigen is unknown.

Sequenced by immunoSEQ multiplex PCR; TCRdb stores in-frame clones only, minus some. This table has about 90,000 clones, about 94% appearing once. V lost 4 bases and J 0 bases, leaving 7 bases between the germline ends. CDR1 SGHTA and CDR2 FQGNSA come from the germline V gene. The CDR3 is made up of 14 amino acids. The material was unstimulated CD4+ T cells sorted from spleen or lymph node cells, obtained before transplant. The chain has TRBV7-2 and TRBJ1-5; no clear D gene. The receptor was isolated from a human donor who was the organ donor for an intestinal transplant. The CDR3 DNA reads as TGTGCCAGCAGCTCCGGACGTAGCAATCAGCCCCAGCATTTT. Translating it yields CASSSGRSNQPQHF.